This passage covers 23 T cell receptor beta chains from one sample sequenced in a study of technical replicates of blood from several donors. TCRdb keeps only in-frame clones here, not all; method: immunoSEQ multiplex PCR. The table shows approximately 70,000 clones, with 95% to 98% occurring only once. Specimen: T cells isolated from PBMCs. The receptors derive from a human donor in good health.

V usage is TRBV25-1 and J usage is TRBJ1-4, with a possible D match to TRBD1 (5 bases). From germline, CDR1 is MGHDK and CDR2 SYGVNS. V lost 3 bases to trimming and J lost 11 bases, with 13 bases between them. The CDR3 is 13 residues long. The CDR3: CASSEYGAGKLFF. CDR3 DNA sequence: TGTGCCAGCAGTGAGTATGGTGCAGGGAAACTGTTTTTT.

CDR3 in amino acids: CASSSGTGSYEQYF. The CDR3 bases are TGTGCCAGCAGCTCCGGGACAGGCTCCTACGAGCAGTACTTC. The rearrangement links TRBV14 to TRBJ2-7, with TRBD1 matching over 8 bases. The CDR3 length is 14 residues. J gave up 0 bases and V 5 bases, and 3 bases lay outside the gene matches. Germline V CDR1 and CDR2: SGHDN, FVKESK.

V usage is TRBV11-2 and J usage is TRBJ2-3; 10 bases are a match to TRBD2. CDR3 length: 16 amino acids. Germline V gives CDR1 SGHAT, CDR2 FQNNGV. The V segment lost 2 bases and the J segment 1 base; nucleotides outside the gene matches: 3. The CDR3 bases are TGTGCCAGCAGCTTAATGGGGACTAGCGGCACAGATACGCAGTATTTT. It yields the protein CASSLMGTSGTDTQYF.

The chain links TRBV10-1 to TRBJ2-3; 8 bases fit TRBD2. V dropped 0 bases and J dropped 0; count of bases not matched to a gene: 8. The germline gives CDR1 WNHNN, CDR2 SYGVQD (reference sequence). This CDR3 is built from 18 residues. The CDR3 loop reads CASSESPGLAVSTDTQYF. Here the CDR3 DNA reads TGCGCCAGCAGTGAGTCCCCAGGACTAGCAGTTAGCACAGATACGCAGTATTTT.

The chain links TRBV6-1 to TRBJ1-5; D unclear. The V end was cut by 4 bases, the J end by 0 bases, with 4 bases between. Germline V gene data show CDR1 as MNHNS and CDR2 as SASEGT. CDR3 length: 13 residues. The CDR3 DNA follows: TGTGCCAGCAGTGTGTATAGCAATCAGCCCCAGCATTTT. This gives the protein CASSVYSNQPQHF.

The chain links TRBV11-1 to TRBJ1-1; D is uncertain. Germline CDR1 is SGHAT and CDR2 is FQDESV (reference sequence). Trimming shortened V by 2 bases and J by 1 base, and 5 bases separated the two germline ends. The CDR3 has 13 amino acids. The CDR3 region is CASSLSTNTEAFF. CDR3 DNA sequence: TGTGCCAGCAGCTTAAGCACGAACACTGAAGCTTTCTTT.

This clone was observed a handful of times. The DNA for the CDR3 is TGTGCCAGCAGCCAAGCCCGGACTTACACCGGGGAGCTGTTTTTT. Translating it yields CASSQARTYTGELFF. This sequence joins TRBV4-2 and TRBJ2-2; D is possibly TRBD2 (5 bases). Trimming removed 1 base from V and 3 bases from J, with 9 bases in between. Germline values: CDR1 LGHNA, CDR2 YNFKEQ. This CDR3 comprises 15 residues.

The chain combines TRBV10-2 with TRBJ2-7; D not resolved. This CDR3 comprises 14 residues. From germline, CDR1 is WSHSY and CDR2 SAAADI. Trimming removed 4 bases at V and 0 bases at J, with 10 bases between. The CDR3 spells CASSVLGYSYEQYF. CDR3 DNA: TGCGCCAGCAGTGTTCTCGGTTACTCCTACGAGCAGTACTTC.

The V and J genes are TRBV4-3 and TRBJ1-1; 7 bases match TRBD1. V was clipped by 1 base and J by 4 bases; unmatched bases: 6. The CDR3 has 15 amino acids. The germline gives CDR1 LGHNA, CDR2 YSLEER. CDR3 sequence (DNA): TGCGCCAGCAGCCAAGTCAACAGGGGCACCACTGAAGCTTTCTTT. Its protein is CASSQVNRGTTEAFF.

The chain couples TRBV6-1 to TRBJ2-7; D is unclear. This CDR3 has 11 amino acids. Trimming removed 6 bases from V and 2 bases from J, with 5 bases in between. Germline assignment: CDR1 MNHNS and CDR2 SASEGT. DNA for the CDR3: TGTGCCAGCAGATATACCTACGAGCAGTACTTC. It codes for CASRYTYEQYF.

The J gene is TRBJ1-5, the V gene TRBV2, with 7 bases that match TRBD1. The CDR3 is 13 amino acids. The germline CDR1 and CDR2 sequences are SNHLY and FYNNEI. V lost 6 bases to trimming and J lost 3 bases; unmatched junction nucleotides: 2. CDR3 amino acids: CASRGTDNQPQHF. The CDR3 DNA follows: TGTGCCAGCAGAGGGACAGACAATCAGCCCCAGCATTTT. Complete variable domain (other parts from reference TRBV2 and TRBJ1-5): EPEVTQTPSHQVTQMGQEVILRCVPISNHLYFYWYRQILGQKVEFLVSFYNNEISEKSEIFDDQFSVERPDGSNFTLKIRSTKLEDSAMYFCASRGTDNQPQHFGDGTRLSIL.

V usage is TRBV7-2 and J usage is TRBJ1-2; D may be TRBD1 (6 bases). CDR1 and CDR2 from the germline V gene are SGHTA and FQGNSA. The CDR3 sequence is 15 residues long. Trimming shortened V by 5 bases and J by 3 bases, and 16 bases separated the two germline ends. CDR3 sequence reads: CASSTYRVRDYGYTF. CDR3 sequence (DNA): TGTGCCAGCAGCACATACAGGGTCAGGGACTATGGCTACACCTTC.

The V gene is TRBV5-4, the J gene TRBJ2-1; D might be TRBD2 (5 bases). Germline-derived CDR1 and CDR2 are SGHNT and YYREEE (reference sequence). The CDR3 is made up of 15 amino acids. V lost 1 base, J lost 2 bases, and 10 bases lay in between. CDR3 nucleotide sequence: TGTGCCAGCAGCTTGTCGGTCGGGGCCTACAATGAGCAGTTCTTC. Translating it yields CASSLSVGAYNEQFF. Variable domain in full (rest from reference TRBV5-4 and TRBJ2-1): ETGVTQSPTHLIKTRGQQVTLRCSSQSGHNTVSWYQQALGQGPQFIFQYYREEENGRGNFPPRFSGLQFPNYSSELNVNALELDDSALYLCASSLSVGAYNEQFFGPGTRLTVL.

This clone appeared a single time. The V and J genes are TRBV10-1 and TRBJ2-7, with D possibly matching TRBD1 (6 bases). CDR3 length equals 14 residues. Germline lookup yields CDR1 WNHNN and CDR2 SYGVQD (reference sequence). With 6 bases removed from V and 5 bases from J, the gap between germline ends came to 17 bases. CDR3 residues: CASRPPGHLDEQYF. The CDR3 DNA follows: TGCGCCAGCAGGCCCCCGGGACATCTCGACGAGCAGTACTTC.

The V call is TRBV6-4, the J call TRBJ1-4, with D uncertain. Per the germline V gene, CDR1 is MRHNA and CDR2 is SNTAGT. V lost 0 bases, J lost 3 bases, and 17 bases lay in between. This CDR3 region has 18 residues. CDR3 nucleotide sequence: TGTGCCAGCAGTGACTCTCTGGGAGGGAGGTTTGCTAATGAAAAACTGTTTTTT. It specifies CASSDSLGGRFANEKLFF.

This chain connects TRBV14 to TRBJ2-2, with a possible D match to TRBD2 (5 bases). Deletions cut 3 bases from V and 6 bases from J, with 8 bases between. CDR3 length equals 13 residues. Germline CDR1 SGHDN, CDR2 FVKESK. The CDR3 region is CASSQDWSGELFF. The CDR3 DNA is TGTGCCAGCAGCCAGGACTGGTCCGGGGAGCTGTTTTTT.

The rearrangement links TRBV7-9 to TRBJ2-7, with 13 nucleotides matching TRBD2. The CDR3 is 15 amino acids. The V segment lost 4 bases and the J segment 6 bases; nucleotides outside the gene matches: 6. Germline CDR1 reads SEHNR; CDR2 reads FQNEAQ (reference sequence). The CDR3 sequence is CASSYGTSGNTEQYF. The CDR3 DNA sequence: TGTGCCAGCAGCTACGGGACTAGCGGGAACACCGAGCAGTACTTC.

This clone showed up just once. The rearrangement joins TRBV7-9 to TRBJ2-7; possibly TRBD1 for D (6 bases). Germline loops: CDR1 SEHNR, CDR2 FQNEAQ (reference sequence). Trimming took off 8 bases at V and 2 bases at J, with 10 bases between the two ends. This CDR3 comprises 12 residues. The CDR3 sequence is CASGTNPYEQYF. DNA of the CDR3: TGTGCCAGCGGGACAAACCCCTACGAGCAGTACTTC. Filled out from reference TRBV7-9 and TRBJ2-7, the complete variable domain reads DTGVSQNPRHKITKRGQNVTFRCDPISEHNRLYWYRQTLGQGPEFLTYFQNEAQLEKSRLLSDRFSAERPKGSFSTLEIQRTEQGDSAMYLCASGTNPYEQYFGPGTRLTVT.

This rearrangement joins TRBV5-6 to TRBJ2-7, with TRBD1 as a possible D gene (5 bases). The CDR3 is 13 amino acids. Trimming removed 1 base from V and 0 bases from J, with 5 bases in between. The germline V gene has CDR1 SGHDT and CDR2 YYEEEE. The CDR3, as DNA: TGTGCCAGCAGCTTGCAGGGCTCCTACGAGCAGTACTTC. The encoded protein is CASSLQGSYEQYF.

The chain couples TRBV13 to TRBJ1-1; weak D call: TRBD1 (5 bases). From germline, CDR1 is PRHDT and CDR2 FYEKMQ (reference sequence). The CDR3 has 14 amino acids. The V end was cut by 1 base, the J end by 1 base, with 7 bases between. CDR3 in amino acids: CASSLVQGNTEAFF. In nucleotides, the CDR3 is TGTGCCAGCAGCTTAGTTCAGGGGAACACTGAAGCTTTCTTT.

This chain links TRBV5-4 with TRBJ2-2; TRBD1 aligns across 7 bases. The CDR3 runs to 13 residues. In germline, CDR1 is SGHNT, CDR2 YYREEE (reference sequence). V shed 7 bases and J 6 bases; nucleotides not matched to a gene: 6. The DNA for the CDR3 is TGTGCCAGCTGGGACAGATGGTCCGGGGAGCTGTTTTTT. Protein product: CASWDRWSGELFF.

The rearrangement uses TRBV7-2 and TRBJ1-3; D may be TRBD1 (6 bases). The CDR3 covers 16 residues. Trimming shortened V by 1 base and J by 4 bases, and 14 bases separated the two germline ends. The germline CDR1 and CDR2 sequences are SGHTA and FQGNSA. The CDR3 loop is CASSLENRVYGNTIYF. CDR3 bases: TGTGCCAGCAGCTTAGAAAACAGGGTTTACGGAAACACCATATATTTT. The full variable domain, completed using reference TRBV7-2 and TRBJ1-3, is GAGVSQSPSNKVTEKGKDVELRCDPISGHTALYWYRQSLGQGLEFLIYFQGNSAPDKSGLPSDRFSAERTGGSVSTLTIQRTQQEDSAVYLCASSLENRVYGNTIYFGEGSWLTVV.

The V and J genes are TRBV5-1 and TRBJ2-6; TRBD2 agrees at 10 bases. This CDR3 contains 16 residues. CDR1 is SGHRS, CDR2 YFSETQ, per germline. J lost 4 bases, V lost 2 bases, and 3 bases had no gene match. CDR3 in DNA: TGCGCCAGCAGCTTAACTAGCGGGAACGGGGCCAACGTCCTGACTTTC. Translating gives CASSLTSGNGANVLTF.